This T cell receptor (beta chain) was documented in a study of T cells in Graves' hyperthyroidism and ophthalmopathy. Across the whole study: Sampling of peripheral blood happened at initial diagnosis, prior to any treatment.

This clonotype was seen ten or more times. Its target is not known. From RNA transcripts, TCR beta CDR3 regions were amplified. TCR CDR3 underwent first-round RT-PCR with the HTBI primer set. TCRdb processed the multiplex PCR reads anew with MiXCR; each CDR3 protein has one entry. The sample shows approximately 690,000 distinct CDR3 sequences, around 13% of them seen only once. CDR3 length: 15 residues. From germline, CDR1 is MNHEY and CDR2 SVGEGT. Trimming stripped 5 bases from V and 2 bases from J, with 16 bases between. Patients were excluded for uncontrolled infection, other autoimmune disease, pregnancy or lactation. Study-wide points: Most thyroid clonotypes expanded above 0.001 appeared in blood too. The model forecast ophthalmopathy, anticipating it by a median 6.5 months before onset.

The sequenced sample was blood. The V call is TRBV6-2 or TRBV6-3, the J call TRBJ2-7; tentatively, D is TRBD2 (6 bases). The receptor comes from a woman in her 50s with Graves' ophthalmopathy. The chain's CDR3 is CASSVGLSKTYEQYF. CDR3 sequence (DNA): TGTGCCAGCAGTGTCGGACTATCCAAAACCTACGAGCAGTACTTC.